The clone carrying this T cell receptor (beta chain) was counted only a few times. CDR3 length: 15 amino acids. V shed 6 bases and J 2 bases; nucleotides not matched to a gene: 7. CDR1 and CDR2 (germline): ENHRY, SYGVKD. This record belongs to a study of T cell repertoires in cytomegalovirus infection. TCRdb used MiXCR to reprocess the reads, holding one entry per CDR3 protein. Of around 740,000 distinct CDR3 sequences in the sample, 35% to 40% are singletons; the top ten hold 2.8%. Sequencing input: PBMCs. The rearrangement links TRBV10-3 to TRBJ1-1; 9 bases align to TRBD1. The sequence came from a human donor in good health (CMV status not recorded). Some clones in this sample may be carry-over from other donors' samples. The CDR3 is CAISGKQGANTEAFF. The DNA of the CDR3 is TGTGCCATCAGCGGTAAACAGGGGGCCAACACTGAAGCTTTCTTT.